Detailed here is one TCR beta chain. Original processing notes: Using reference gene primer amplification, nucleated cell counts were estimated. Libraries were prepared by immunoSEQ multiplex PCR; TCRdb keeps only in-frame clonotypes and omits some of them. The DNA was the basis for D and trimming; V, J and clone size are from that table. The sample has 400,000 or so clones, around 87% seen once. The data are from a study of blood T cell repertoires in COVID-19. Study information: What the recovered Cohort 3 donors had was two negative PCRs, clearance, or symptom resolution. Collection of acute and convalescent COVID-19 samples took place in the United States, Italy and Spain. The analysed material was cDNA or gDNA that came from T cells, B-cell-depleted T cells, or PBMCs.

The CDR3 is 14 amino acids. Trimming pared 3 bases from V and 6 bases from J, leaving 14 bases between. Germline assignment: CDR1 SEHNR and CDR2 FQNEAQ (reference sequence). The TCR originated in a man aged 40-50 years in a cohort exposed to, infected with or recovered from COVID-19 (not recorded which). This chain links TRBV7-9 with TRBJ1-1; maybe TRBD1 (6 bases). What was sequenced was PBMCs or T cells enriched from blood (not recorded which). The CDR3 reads CASSFRQVRPEAFF. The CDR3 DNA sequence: TGTGCCAGCAGCTTCCGACAGGTCCGACCTGAAGCTTTCTTT.